One and the same sample provided the 27 T cell receptor beta chains below, sequenced in a study of CD8 T cells in ankylosing spondylitis. These receptors have no identified antigens. Whole-study findings and limits: Several highly homologous variants made up a TCR beta motif, and this motif appeared characteristic of ankylosing spondylitis blood.

TCRdb re-called the 5' RACE reads with MiXCR, one entry per CDR3 protein. Among 670,000 or so distinct CDR3 sequences, under 20% were seen once, and the ten largest hold 15% to 20%. Source material: blood, either unsorted or a sorted T cell fraction (not recorded which). These receptor sequences come from a male donor with ankylosing spondylitis.

The chain joins TRBV5-6 to TRBJ2-7, with D possibly TRBD1 on 6 matching bases. Germline-derived CDR1 and CDR2 are SGHDT and YYEEEE. The CDR3 contains 15 residues. V gave up 4 bases and J gave up 0 bases, with 14 bases separating them. Written as DNA, the CDR3 is TGTGCCAGCAGCATCGACAGGTACAGCTCCTACGAGCAGTACTTC. Translated: CASSIDRYSSYEQYF.

The V gene is TRBV12-3 or TRBV12-4, the J gene TRBJ2-3, with D perhaps being TRBD1 or TRBD2 (5 bases each). This CDR3 has 14 amino acids. Between the trimmed V and J ends, which lost 6 bases and 0 bases, there was a span of 10 bases. CDR3 region: CASSRGPSTDTQYF. The CDR3 DNA reads TGTGCCAGCAGCCGGGGACCGAGCACAGATACGCAGTATTTT.

This rearrangement joins TRBV20-1 to TRBJ1-1; 7 bases map to TRBD1. The CDR3 length is 15 residues. V shed 0 bases, J shed 4 bases, and the junction held 8 bases outside the gene matches. Germline V lookup: CDR1 DFQATT, CDR2 SNEGSKA (reference sequence). CDR3 sequence (DNA): TGCAGTGCTAGAGAAGACAGGGCTAGATCCACTGAAGCTTTCTTT. This codes for CSAREDRARSTEAFF.

There are a few counts of this clonotype. The chain employs TRBV11-2 and TRBJ2-2; tentatively, D is TRBD2 (6 bases). Germline CDR1 is SGHAT and CDR2 is FQNNGV. With 5 bases removed from V and 8 bases from J, the gap between germline ends came to 15 bases. The CDR3 is 14 amino acids. This CDR3 reads CASSRPAGGGELFF. CDR3 nucleotides: TGTGCCAGCAGCCGCCCTGCCGGGGGAGGGGAGCTGTTTTTT.

This rearrangement joins TRBV19 to TRBJ2-2, with 12 nucleotides matching TRBD1. Germline loops: CDR1 LNHDA, CDR2 SQIVND (reference sequence). V was clipped by 4 bases and J by 0 bases; unmatched bases: 6. The CDR3 has 18 residues. CDR3 coding DNA: TGTGCCAGTAGTACCAGGGACAGGGGGCAAACGAACACCGGGGAGCTGTTTTTT. Translating gives CASSTRDRGQTNTGELFF.

This chain joins TRBV29-1 and TRBJ1-1; the D gene is possibly TRBD1 (5 bases). V lost 6 bases, J lost 3 bases, and 8 bases lay in between. CDR1 SQVTM and CDR2 ANQGSEA come from the germline V gene. The CDR3 has 11 amino acids. CDR3 sequence: CSVQGDTEAFF. CDR3 coding DNA: TGCAGCGTCCAGGGAGACACTGAAGCTTTCTTT.

This clonotype was found a few times. As DNA, the CDR3 is TGCGCCAGCCCCGACAGGGACCCATCAACTAATGAAAAACTGTTTTTT. Amino acid sequence: CASPDRDPSTNEKLFF. The V gene is TRBV10-1, the J gene TRBJ1-4; 7 bases are a match to TRBD1. The CDR3 runs to 16 residues. In germline, CDR1 is WNHNN, CDR2 SYGVQD (reference sequence). The J segment lost 0 bases and the V segment lost 8 bases, leaving 9 bases of the junction unmatched.

This clonotype was picked up a small number of times. This chain connects TRBV20-1 to TRBJ2-1; 7 bases line up with TRBD1. V lost 6 bases, J lost 0 bases, and 8 bases stayed unmatched. Germline CDR1 is DFQATT and CDR2 is SNEGSKA (reference sequence). The CDR3 has 15 amino acids. For the CDR3, the DNA is TGCAGTGCCCCCTCAGACAGGGCCTCCTACAATGAGCAGTTCTTC. Translating it yields CSAPSDRASYNEQFF.

This sequence joins TRBV3-1 and TRBJ1-1; no clear D gene. V shed 0 bases and J shed 0 bases, with 8 bases lying between them. Germline assignment: CDR1 LGHDT and CDR2 YNNKEL (reference sequence). This CDR3 spans 15 amino acids. The CDR3 sequence: CASSQELGLNTEAFF. CDR3 coding DNA: TGTGCCAGCAGCCAAGAGTTGGGGTTGAACACTGAAGCTTTCTTT.

The sample holds many counts of this clonotype. The rearrangement uses TRBV7-3 and TRBJ2-1, with 8 bases that match TRBD1. This CDR3 comprises 16 residues. V trimming: 1 base; J trimming: 6 bases; junction bases outside the gene matches: 8. Germline V gene sequence: CDR1 SGHTA, CDR2 FQGTGA. CDR3 in amino acids: CASSLNRQGAINEQFF. In DNA form, the CDR3 reads TGTGCCAGCAGCTTAAATCGCCAGGGGGCCATCAATGAGCAGTTCTTC.

A few counts support this clonotype. This chain connects TRBV5-1 to TRBJ1-4; D unresolved. The V gene lost 3 bases and the J gene lost 0 bases, with 6 bases spanning the gap. The CDR3 contains 14 residues. Germline V CDR1 and CDR2: SGHRS, YFSETQ. CDR3 nucleotide sequence: TGCGCCAGCAGCTCGGAAGCAACTAATGAAAAACTGTTTTTT. It codes for CASSSEATNEKLFF.

This clonotype was recorded a few times. The chain employs TRBV10-3 and TRBJ2-1; 7 bases agree with TRBD1. Per the germline V gene, CDR1 is ENHRY and CDR2 is SYGVKD. This CDR3 contains 15 residues. The trim removed 2 bases at V and 4 bases at J, leaving 5 bases unmatched. CDR3 region: CAISEHGTEYNEQFF. For the CDR3, the DNA is TGTGCCATCAGTGAGCACGGGACAGAATACAATGAGCAGTTCTTC.

The chain employs TRBV7-2 and TRBJ1-5; D not certain. V gave up 2 bases and J gave up 0 bases, with 11 bases separating them. The germline CDR1 and CDR2 sequences are SGHTA and FQGNSA. This CDR3 has 16 amino acids. The CDR3 loop is CASSLSSGNSNQPQHF. The CDR3 bases are TGTGCCAGCAGCTTATCGTCGGGGAATAGCAATCAGCCCCAGCATTTT.

A few counts support this clonotype. CDR3 in amino acids: CSVRNPPGLAGGYGSYNEQFF. In nucleotides, the CDR3 is TGCAGCGTTCGCAACCCCCCGGGACTAGCGGGAGGTTATGGCTCCTACAATGAGCAGTTCTTC. The genes are TRBV29-1 and TRBJ2-1, with 15 nucleotides matching TRBD2. Germline loops: CDR1 SQVTM, CDR2 ANQGSEA. CDR3 length equals 21 residues. With 5 bases clipped from V and 0 bases from J, the junction kept 17 bases outside the gene matches.

The rearrangement uses TRBV10-3 and TRBJ2-4; weak D call: TRBD1 (6 bases). CDR3 length equals 15 residues. Trimming removed 3 bases at V and 1 base at J, with 10 bases between. Germline CDR1 ENHRY, CDR2 SYGVKD. The DNA of the CDR3 is TGTGCCATCAGTGATGTGGGGGCCGCCAAAAACATTCAGTACTTC. This codes for CAISDVGAAKNIQYF.

The chain has TRBV29-1 and TRBJ2-1; possible D gene TRBD1, 6 bases. Between the trimmed V and J ends, which lost 1 base and 2 bases, there was a span of 15 bases. The CDR3 extends over 16 amino acids. Germline CDR1 is SQVTM and CDR2 is ANQGSEA. In nucleotides, the CDR3 is TGCAGCGTTGAAGGCAGGGGAAAATCCACCTACAATGAGCAGTTCTTC. Protein sequence: CSVEGRGKSTYNEQFF.

Many counts were recorded for this clonotype. J is TRBJ2-1 and V is TRBV12-3 or TRBV12-4; 11 positions match TRBD2. This CDR3 contains 15 residues. V shed 6 bases and J 4 bases; nucleotides not matched to a gene: 5. The CDR3 DNA reads TGTGCCAGCAGGGAGGGACTAGCGGAATACAATGAGCAGTTCTTC. Translation gives CASREGLAEYNEQFF.

V and J are TRBV4-3 and TRBJ1-4, with 9 bases identical to TRBD1. The CDR3 has 14 residues. Germline V gene sequence: CDR1 LGHNA, CDR2 YSLEER. J was trimmed by 4 bases and V by 5 bases; bases with no gene match: 2. The CDR3 DNA follows: TGCGCCAGCAGCGGGACAGGGATTAATGAAAAACTGTTTTTT. Its translation is CASSGTGINEKLFF.

In this sample, this clonotype turned up a few times. The chain is built from TRBV18 and TRBJ1-2; no reliable D call. The CDR3 contains 14 residues. Germline V gene sequence: CDR1 KGHSH, CDR2 LQKENI. Trimming stripped 3 bases from V and 4 bases from J, with 12 bases between. This chain's CDR3 is CASSPAETFYGYTF. In nucleotides, the CDR3 is TGTGCCAGCTCACCGGCCGAAACCTTCTATGGCTACACCTTC.

This clonotype was counted only a few times. The chain has TRBV10-3 and TRBJ1-3; D perhaps matches TRBD1 (6 bases). Germline V gives CDR1 ENHRY, CDR2 SYGVKD. The CDR3 spans 15 residues. V lost 3 bases and J lost 4, with 13 bases in between. In DNA form, the CDR3 reads TGTGCCATCAGTGACGCTGGGGGGCGAGGAAACACCATATATTTT. Amino acid sequence: CAISDAGGRGNTIYF.

The chain couples TRBV6-6 to TRBJ1-4; D unresolved. The V gene's germline CDR1 is MNHNY and CDR2 SVGAGI (reference sequence). V lost 10 bases to trimming and J lost 8 bases, with 14 bases between them. The CDR3 covers 12 residues. The CDR3 DNA sequence: TGTGCCACCCGAAGTTCTTTGGAAAAACTGTTTTTT. Its translation: CATRSSLEKLFF.

This clonotype has more than one count but fewer than ten. The chain recombines TRBV7-2 with TRBJ2-7; no clear D. CDR1 and CDR2 (germline): SGHTA, FQGNSA. Deletions cut 7 bases from V and 2 bases from J, with 15 bases between. This CDR3 comprises 14 residues. CDR3 region: CASKYTSGPYEQYF. DNA of the CDR3: TGTGCCAGCAAATACACCTCCGGGCCCTACGAGCAGTACTTC. The full variable domain, rest sourced from reference TRBV7-2 and TRBJ2-7, is GAGVSQSPSNKVTEKGKDVELRCDPISGHTALYWYRQSLGQGLEFLIYFQGNSAPDKSGLPSDRFSAERTGGSVSTLTIQRTQQEDSAVYLCASKYTSGPYEQYFGPGTRLTVT.

This clonotype came up a few times. The gene calls are TRBV12-3 or TRBV12-4 and TRBJ2-6; 8 nucleotides agree with TRBD2. The V gene end was trimmed by 3 bases and the J gene end by 0 bases; junction bases not matched to a gene: 4. The CDR3 runs 17 residues. The CDR3 loop reads CASSFLAGPSGANVLTF. The CDR3 nucleotides are TGTGCCAGCAGTTTCCTAGCGGGTCCCTCTGGGGCCAACGTCCTGACTTTC.

The sample holds a few counts of this clonotype. The rearrangement joins TRBV20-1 to TRBJ1-1; the D gene is possibly TRBD1 (6 bases). Germline values: CDR1 DFQATT, CDR2 SNEGSKA (reference sequence). Trimming pared 3 bases from V and 4 bases from J, leaving 18 bases between. The CDR3 is 15 amino acids. This CDR3 reads CSASPIGRGSTEAFF. DNA of the CDR3: TGCAGTGCTAGCCCTATTGGGAGGGGGAGCACTGAAGCTTTCTTT.

The V call is TRBV4-1, the J call TRBJ2-2; D is perhaps TRBD1 (6 bases). The CDR3 extends over 15 amino acids. The V gene lost 0 bases and the J gene lost 4 bases, with 9 bases spanning the gap. Germline-derived CDR1 and CDR2 are MGHRA and YSYEKL. The CDR3 loop is CASSQEGAGTGELFF. CDR3 nucleotide sequence: TGCGCCAGCAGCCAAGAGGGGGCGGGCACCGGGGAGCTGTTTTTT.

Many counts were recorded for this clonotype. The V and J genes are TRBV12-3 or TRBV12-4 and TRBJ2-3; D gene ambiguous. The ends were cut back, 10 bases at V and 1 base at J, with 12 bases in the middle. The CDR3 consists of 13 residues. CDR3 bases: TGTGCCACCAGGCCCCCTGGCACAGATACGCAGTATTTT. Translation gives CATRPPGTDTQYF.

This clonotype has at least ten counts. The chain joins TRBV5-1 to TRBJ2-7, with a weak D call TRBD1 (6 bases). The CDR3 runs 16 residues. From germline, CDR1 is SGHRS and CDR2 YFSETQ. V gave up 2 bases and J gave up 4 bases, with 19 bases separating them. The CDR3 DNA follows: TGCGCCAGCAGCTTTGGGGGCAGGATGATATGTTACGAGCAGTACTTC. Translated: CASSFGGRMICYEQYF.